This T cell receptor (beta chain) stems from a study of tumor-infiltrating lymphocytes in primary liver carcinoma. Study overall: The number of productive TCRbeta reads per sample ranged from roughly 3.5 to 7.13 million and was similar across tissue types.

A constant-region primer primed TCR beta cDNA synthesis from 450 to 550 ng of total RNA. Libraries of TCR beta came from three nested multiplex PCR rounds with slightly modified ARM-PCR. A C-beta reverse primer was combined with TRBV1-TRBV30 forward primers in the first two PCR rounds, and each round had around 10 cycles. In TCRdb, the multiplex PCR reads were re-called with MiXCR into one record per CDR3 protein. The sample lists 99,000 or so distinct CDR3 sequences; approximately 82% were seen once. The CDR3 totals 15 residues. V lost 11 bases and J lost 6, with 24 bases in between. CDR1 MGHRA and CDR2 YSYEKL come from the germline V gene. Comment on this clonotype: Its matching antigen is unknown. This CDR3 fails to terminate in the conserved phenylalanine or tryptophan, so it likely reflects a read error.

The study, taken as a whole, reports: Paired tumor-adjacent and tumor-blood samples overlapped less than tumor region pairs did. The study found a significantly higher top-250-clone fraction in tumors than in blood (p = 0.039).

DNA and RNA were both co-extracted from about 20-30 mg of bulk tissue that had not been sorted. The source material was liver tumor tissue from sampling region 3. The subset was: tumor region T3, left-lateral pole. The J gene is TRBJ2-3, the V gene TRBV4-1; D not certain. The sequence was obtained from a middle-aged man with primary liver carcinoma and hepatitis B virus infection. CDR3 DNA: TGCGCCTGTAGCCAAGATCCGAGTGGAAGGGATACGCAGTATTCT. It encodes CACSQDPSGRDTQYS.